This T cell receptor beta chain derives from a study of T cell clones after liver transplantation. This clone was observed a few times. Its antigen is not known. Sequencing of dividing CFSE-low cells from the MLR defined alloreactive TCRbeta sequences. This table comes from immunoSEQ multiplex PCR, and its TCRdb copy is limited to in-frame clones, with some not included. The sample has 5,600 or so clones; about 32% are singletons. The germline V gene encodes CDR1 SGHTA and CDR2 FQGNSA. The CDR3 is 13 residues long. The germline V and J ends were trimmed by 4 bases and 3 bases, with 9 bases remaining between them.

Sample: CD4+ T cells from cultured PBMCs. The rearrangement uses TRBV7-2 and TRBJ1-2; perhaps TRBD1 as D (6 bases). The clonotype originates from a human patient who received a liver transplant. The graft donor may account for some of the T cells. This CDR3 is CASSSRGDYGYTF. The CDR3 nucleotides are TGTGCCAGCAGCTCGAGGGGGGACTATGGCTACACCTTC.